The T cell receptor (beta chain) described here comes from a study of T cells after yellow fever vaccination. This clonotype was recorded many times. TCRdb processed the 5' RACE reads anew with MiXCR; each CDR3 protein has one entry. The sample records 200,000 to 250,000 distinct CDR3 sequences, about 3% being singletons. Germline CDR1 and CDR2: MGHDK and SYGVNS. The germline V and J ends were trimmed by 2 bases and 1 base, with 5 bases remaining between them. The CDR3 extends over 13 amino acids. V gene TRBV25-1 combines with J gene TRBJ1-2; the D is unclear. Material: CD4+ T cells sorted from PBMCs, obtained 10 days after the yellow fever booster vaccination. This receptor was taken from a young man who received the YFV17D yellow fever vaccine. CDR3 loop: CASSERSNYGYTF. In nucleotides, the CDR3 is TGTGCCAGCAGTGAACGGAGTAACTATGGCTACACCTTC.